The 23 T cell receptor beta chains below come from one sample, sequenced in a study of blood T cells in healthy people across ages. Next came a second PCR, run for about 7 to 12 cycles, which used a sample-barcoded 5' primer along with a J-beta primer mix. One entry per CDR3 protein, called by TCRdb with MiXCR from the 5' RACE reads. The sample contains over 550,000 distinct CDR3 sequences, about 30% of which appear only once. Source material: blood. Receptor source: a woman of 80 years or more in good health.

This clonotype was counted ten times or more. This rearrangement joins TRBV27 to TRBJ2-3; 7 bases are a match to TRBD1. The CDR3 is 13 residues long. The V gene's germline CDR1 is MNHEY and CDR2 SMNVEV (reference sequence). Unmatched junction bases numbered 5, after V lost 5 bases and J lost 6 bases. Here the CDR3 reads CASSGQGVDTQYF. The CDR3 DNA is TGTGCCAGCAGTGGGCAGGGGGTGGATACGCAGTATTTT.

V gene TRBV7-2 combines with J gene TRBJ2-2; 7 bases are a match to TRBD2. The CDR3 spans 15 residues. V was clipped by 4 bases and J by 0 bases; unmatched bases: 2. Germline loops: CDR1 SGHTA, CDR2 FQGNSA. In DNA form, the CDR3 reads TGTGCCAGCAGCTCAGCGGGGTCGAACACCGGGGAGCTGTTTTTT. Protein sequence: CASSSAGSNTGELFF.

This clonotype has ten or more counts. The rearrangement uses TRBV27 and TRBJ1-2, with TRBD1 matching 8 bases. With V trimmed by 3 bases and J by 6 bases, 9 bases remained unmatched. Germline assignment: CDR1 MNHEY and CDR2 SMNVEV (reference sequence). This CDR3 spans 15 amino acids. The CDR3 DNA reads TGTGCCAGCAGTTTGGCAGGGGGCTTAAAAAATGGCTACACCTTC. It is translated as CASSLAGGLKNGYTF.

This clonotype was observed many times. This chain uses TRBV9 with TRBJ1-2; D is possibly TRBD1 (5 bases). Deletions cut 0 bases from V and 5 bases from J, with 11 bases between. The CDR3 loop spans 14 amino acids. Germline CDR1 is SGDLS and CDR2 is YYNGEE. CDR3 amino acids: CASSVGGDAYGYTF. DNA of the CDR3: TGTGCCAGCAGCGTAGGAGGGGACGCTTATGGCTACACCTTC. Full variable domain (remainder filled in from reference TRBV9 and TRBJ1-2): DSGVTQTPKHLITATGQRVTLRCSPRSGDLSVYWYQQSLDQGLQFLIQYYNGEERAKGNILERFSAQQFPDLHSELNLSSLELGDSALYFCASSVGGDAYGYTFGSGTRLTVV.

This clonotype has ten or more counts. The chain joins TRBV18 to TRBJ1-1; 9 bases match TRBD1. The CDR3 runs to 11 residues. The germline CDR1 and CDR2 sequences are KGHSH and LQKENI. V was pared by 3 bases and J by 10 bases, with 0 bases of the junction left unmatched. For the CDR3, the DNA is TGTGCCAGCTCACCGGGACAGGGAGCTTTCTTT. This encodes CASSPGQGAFF. The full variable domain, rest sourced from reference TRBV18 and TRBJ1-1, is NAGVMQNPRHLVRRRGQEARLRCSPMKGHSHVYWYRQLPEEGLKFMVYLQKENIIDESGMPKERFSAEFPKEGPSILRIQQVVRGDSAAYFCASSPGQGAFFGQGTRLTVV.

To note about this clonotype: With a much larger clone just one base away, this may be a read error. The rearrangement links TRBV5-1 to TRBJ2-5, with TRBD1 identical over 9 bases. From germline, CDR1 is SGHRS and CDR2 YFSETQ. The CDR3 has 16 residues. CDR3 coding DNA: TGCGCCAGCAGCTTGGGGGACAGGGAAACGCAAGAGACCCAGGACTTC. This sequence encodes CASSLGDRETQETQDF.

The genes are TRBV7-2 and TRBJ2-1; 7 bases match TRBD2. This CDR3 has 17 amino acids. CDR1 is SGHTA, CDR2 FQGNSA, per germline. The V gene end was trimmed by 0 bases and the J gene end by 0 bases; junction bases not matched to a gene: 5. The CDR3 here is CASSLASGWSSYNEQFF. Here the CDR3 DNA reads TGTGCCAGCAGCTTAGCTAGCGGGTGGAGCTCCTACAATGAGCAGTTCTTC.

This clonotype was counted only a few times. The chain uses TRBV3-1 and TRBJ1-1, with D perhaps TRBD1 (6 bases). CDR3 size: 15 residues. V lost 0 bases, J lost 0 bases, and 8 bases lay in between. Germline V gene data show CDR1 as LGHDT and CDR2 as YNNKEL (reference sequence). The CDR3: CASSQDHRVNTEAFF. CDR3 sequence (DNA): TGTGCCAGCAGCCAAGACCACAGGGTGAACACTGAAGCTTTCTTT.

This clonotype appeared once. Here the CDR3 DNA reads TGTGCCAGCAGCAACAAGGGCATGCCACAAGATACGCAGTATTTT. As protein: CASSNKGMPQDTQYF. V and J are TRBV7-2 and TRBJ2-3; D is unclear. This CDR3 comprises 15 residues. Germline values: CDR1 SGHTA, CDR2 FQGNSA. V was trimmed by 5 bases and J by 5 bases, leaving 17 bases between them.

At least ten counts were recorded for this clonotype. The chain employs TRBV7-2 and TRBJ2-5; perhaps TRBD2 as D (5 bases). Germline V gene sequence: CDR1 SGHTA, CDR2 FQGNSA. V was cut by 1 base and J by 7 bases, with 13 bases left in between. This CDR3 region has 14 residues. CDR3 DNA: TGTGCCAGCAGCTTAGATGGATTGAGGGCGACCCAGTACTTC. Amino acid sequence: CASSLDGLRATQYF. The whole variable domain, filled in from reference TRBV7-2 and TRBJ2-5, reads GAGVSQSPSNKVTEKGKDVELRCDPISGHTALYWYRQSLGQGLEFLIYFQGNSAPDKSGLPSDRFSAERTGGSVSTLTIQRTQQEDSAVYLCASSLDGLRATQYFGPGTRLLVL.

This clonotype was recorded at least ten times. V gene TRBV12-3 or TRBV12-4 combines with J gene TRBJ1-6; D is perhaps TRBD1 (5 bases). The V end was cut by 6 bases, the J end by 10 bases, with 13 bases between. The CDR3 runs to 13 residues. The CDR3 reads CASSRIRDSPLHF. CDR3 DNA: TGTGCCAGCAGCCGCATTAGGGACTCACCCCTCCACTTT.

Comments on this clonotype: A read error may produce the germline difference seen at one junction end. The chain has TRBV7-3 and TRBJ2-7; D is uncertain. CDR3 length equals 17 residues. The germline CDR1 and CDR2 sequences are SGHTA and FQGTGA. CDR3 loop: CASNLRIEARSGNEQYF. CDR3 coding DNA: TGTGCCAGCAACTTACGGATAGAGGCTCGGTCGGGCAATGAGCAGTACTTC. The whole variable domain, remainder taken from reference TRBV7-3 and TRBJ2-7, is GAGVSQTPSNKVTEKGKYVELRCDPISGHTALYWYRQSLGQGPEFLIYFQGTGAADDSGLPNDRFFAVRPEGSVSTLKIQRTERGDSAVYLCASNLRIEARSGNEQYFGPGTRLTVT.

This clonotype was observed a few times. V usage is TRBV5-8 and J usage is TRBJ2-2; TRBD1 agrees at 8 bases. CDR1 SGHTS and CDR2 YDEGEE come from the germline V gene. This CDR3 is 16 amino acids long. V shed 3 bases, J shed 5 bases, and the junction held 9 bases outside the gene matches. As DNA, the CDR3 is TGTGCCAGCAGCTCAGCCCGGACAGGGAGGACCGGGGAGCTGTTTTTT. Its translation is CASSSARTGRTGELFF.

This rearrangement joins TRBV15 to TRBJ1-2; 9 bases line up with TRBD1. This CDR3 has 15 residues. Unmatched junction bases numbered 3, after V lost 0 bases and J lost 4 bases. In germline, CDR1 is LNHNV, CDR2 YYDKDF (reference sequence). CDR3 region: CATSREATGGYGYTF. CDR3 DNA sequence: TGTGCCACCAGCAGAGAAGCGACAGGGGGCTATGGCTACACCTTC.

This clonotype occurred a few times. This may come from a read error, since a much larger clone is one base off. The genes are TRBV12-3 or TRBV12-4 and TRBJ2-7; tentatively, D is TRBD1 (6 bases). The CDR3 sequence is 13 residues long. V was cut by 5 bases and J by 4 bases, with 12 bases left in between. CDR3 sequence (DNA): TGTGCCAGCAGTCCAACGACAGGATACGAGCAGTACTTC. Translating gives CASSPTTGYEQYF.

This clonotype was detected many times. The chain has TRBV20-1 and TRBJ1-2; D not certain. V lost 3 bases to trimming and J lost 8 bases, with 16 bases between them. The CDR3 is 13 residues long. Germline V gene sequence: CDR1 DFQATT, CDR2 SNEGSKA (reference sequence). Here the CDR3 DNA reads TGCAGTGCTAGTATATCCACCCGGGAGGGCTACACCTTC. Amino acid sequence: CSASISTREGYTF.

The V and J genes are TRBV5-1 and TRBJ2-5; TRBD1 aligns across 8 bases. Trimming removed 0 bases from V and 4 bases from J; junction bases left unmatched: 2. This CDR3 is 14 amino acids long. Germline lookup yields CDR1 SGHRS and CDR2 YFSETQ. CDR3 residues: CASSLATGGETQYF. CDR3 bases: TGCGCCAGCAGCTTGGCTACAGGGGGAGAGACCCAGTACTTC.

V gene TRBV5-1 combines with J gene TRBJ1-2, with D possibly TRBD1 on 6 matching bases. The CDR3 extends over 14 amino acids. The V gene's germline CDR1 is SGHRS and CDR2 YFSETQ. V was trimmed by 4 bases and J by 5 bases, leaving 15 bases between them. The CDR3 nucleotides read TGCGCCAGCAGCGGGGACAAGACGACATATGGCTACACCTTC. It specifies CASSGDKTTYGYTF.

This chain joins TRBV4-2 and TRBJ2-3, with a possible D match to TRBD1 (5 bases). CDR3 length: 14 amino acids. Trimming cost V 5 bases and J 2 bases, with 11 bases left between them. Per the germline V gene, CDR1 is LGHNA and CDR2 is YNFKEQ. DNA for the CDR3: TGTGCCAGCAGCGCCCAGACAGACACAGATACGCAGTATTTT. This codes for CASSAQTDTDTQYF.

This clonotype was counted between two and nine times. This may be a read error, as it is one base from a much larger clone. The chain is built from TRBV7-6 and TRBJ2-1; possibly TRBD2 for D (6 bases). The germline CDR1 and CDR2 sequences are SGHVS and FNYEAQ. The ends were cut back, 4 bases at V and 8 bases at J, with 15 bases in the middle. The CDR3 spans 14 residues. The CDR3 DNA follows: TGTGCCAGCAGCTGGGGGGTCAGGGACCATGAGCAGTTCTTC. Residues: CASSWGVRDHEQFF.

A word on this clonotype: The germline gene is not matched at one end of the junction; a read error may be the cause. The chain has TRBV9 and TRBJ2-2; 12 nucleotides align to TRBD1. Germline assignment: CDR1 SGDLS and CDR2 YYNGEE. The CDR3 runs to 15 residues. Here the CDR3 DNA reads TGTGCCAGCAGCGGGGGACAGGGGGCCACCGGGGAGCGGTTTTTT. Protein product: CASSGGQGATGERFF.

This clonotype has ten or more counts. CDR3 sequence reads: CSVVVRAQDEQYF. The DNA for the CDR3 is TGCAGCGTTGTAGTTAGGGCCCAGGACGAGCAGTACTTC. The rearrangement joins TRBV29-1 to TRBJ2-7; D uncertain. Per germline, CDR1 SQVTM and CDR2 ANQGSEA. The CDR3 runs 13 residues. Trimming stripped 4 bases from V and 5 bases from J, with 15 bases between.

The chain couples TRBV7-2 to TRBJ2-5, with unresolved D. The CDR3 has 15 residues. Deletions cut 5 bases from V and 5 bases from J, with 18 bases between. Per germline, CDR1 SGHTA and CDR2 FQGNSA. DNA for the CDR3: TGTGCCAGCAGCGCCAAACCCCCGGGTTCGGAGACCCAGTACTTC. This gives the protein CASSAKPPGSETQYF.